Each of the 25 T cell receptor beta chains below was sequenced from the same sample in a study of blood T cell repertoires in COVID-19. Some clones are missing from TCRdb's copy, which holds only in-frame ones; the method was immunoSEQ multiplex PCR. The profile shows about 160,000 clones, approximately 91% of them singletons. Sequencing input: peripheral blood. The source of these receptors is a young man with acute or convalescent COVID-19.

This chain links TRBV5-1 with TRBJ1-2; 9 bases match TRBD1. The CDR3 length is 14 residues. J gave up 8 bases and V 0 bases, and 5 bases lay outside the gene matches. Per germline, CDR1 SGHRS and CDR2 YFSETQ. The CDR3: CASSLDRGPRGYTF. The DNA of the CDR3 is TGCGCCAGCAGCTTGGACAGGGGGCCTAGGGGCTACACCTTC. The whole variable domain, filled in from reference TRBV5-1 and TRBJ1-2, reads KAGVTQTPRYLIKTRGQQVTLSCSPISGHRSVSWYQQTPGQGLQFLFEYFSETQRNKGNFPGRFSGRQFSNSRSEMNVSTLELGDSALYLCASSLDRGPRGYTFGSGTRLTVV.

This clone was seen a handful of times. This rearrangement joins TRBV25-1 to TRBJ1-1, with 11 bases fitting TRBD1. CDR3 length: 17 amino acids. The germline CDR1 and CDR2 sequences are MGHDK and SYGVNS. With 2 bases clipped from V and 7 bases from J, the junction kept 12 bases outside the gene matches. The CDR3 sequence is CASSEPRPGTGGFEAFF. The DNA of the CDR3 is TGTGCCAGCAGTGAACCCCGACCCGGGACAGGGGGATTTGAAGCTTTCTTT. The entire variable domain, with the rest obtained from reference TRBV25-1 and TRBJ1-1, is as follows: EADIYQTPRYLVIGTGKKITLECSQTMGHDKMYWYQQDPGMELHLIHYSYGVNSTEKGDLSSESTVSRIRTEHFPLTLESARPSHTSQYLCASSEPRPGTGGFEAFFGQGTRLTVV.

The CDR3 DNA reads as TGTGCCAGCGGAACAGGGATGGGGGAGACCCAGTACTTC. Encoded protein: CASGTGMGETQYF. The chain uses TRBV5-6 and TRBJ2-5; D perhaps matches TRBD1 (6 bases). This CDR3 contains 13 residues. The V and J ends lost 7 bases and 5 bases respectively, with 15 bases between them. CDR1 SGHDT and CDR2 YYEEEE come from the germline V gene.

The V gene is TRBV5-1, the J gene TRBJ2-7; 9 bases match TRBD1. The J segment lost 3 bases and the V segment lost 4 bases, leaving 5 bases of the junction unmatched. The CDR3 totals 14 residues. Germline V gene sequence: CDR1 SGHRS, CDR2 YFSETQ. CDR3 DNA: TGCGCCAGCAGCCTGGACAGGGGAATCTACGAGCAGTACTTC. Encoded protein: CASSLDRGIYEQYF.

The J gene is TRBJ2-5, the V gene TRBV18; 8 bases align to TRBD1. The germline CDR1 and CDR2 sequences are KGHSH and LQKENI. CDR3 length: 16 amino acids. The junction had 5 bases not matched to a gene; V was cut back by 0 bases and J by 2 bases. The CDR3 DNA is TGTGCCAGCTCACCACCGGTAACAGGGGGACAAGAGACCCAGTACTTC. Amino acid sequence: CASSPPVTGGQETQYF.

CDR3 residues: CASSSRGWVGYTF. CDR3 bases: TGTGCCAGCAGTAGCCGGGGGTGGGTTGGCTACACCTTC. The chain combines TRBV12-3 or TRBV12-4 with TRBJ1-2, with D possibly TRBD1 on 5 matching bases. V was trimmed by 5 bases and J by 7 bases, leaving 14 bases between them. The CDR3 loop spans 13 amino acids.

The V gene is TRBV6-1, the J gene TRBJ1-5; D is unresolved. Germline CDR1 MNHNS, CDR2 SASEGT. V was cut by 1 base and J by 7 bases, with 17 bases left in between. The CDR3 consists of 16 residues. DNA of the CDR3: TGTGCCAGCAGTGAAGGGCAGCGTTTAATCATCCAGCCCCAGCATTTT. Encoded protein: CASSEGQRLIIQPQHF.

The CDR3 spells CASSFGAPNEQFF. The CDR3 DNA reads as TGTGCCAGCAGCTTTGGGGCACCAAATGAGCAGTTCTTC. This rearrangement joins TRBV7-9 to TRBJ2-1, with D tentatively TRBD1 (5 bases). The V end was cut by 3 bases, the J end by 7 bases, with 10 bases between. Per the germline V gene, CDR1 is SEHNR and CDR2 is FQNEAQ (reference sequence). The CDR3 extends over 13 amino acids.

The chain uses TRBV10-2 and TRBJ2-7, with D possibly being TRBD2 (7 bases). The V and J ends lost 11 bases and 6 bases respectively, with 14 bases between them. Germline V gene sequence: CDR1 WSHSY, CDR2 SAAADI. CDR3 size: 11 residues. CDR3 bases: TGCGCCGGGGGGGCCGGGGGCGAGCAGTACTTC. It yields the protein CAGGAGGEQYF.

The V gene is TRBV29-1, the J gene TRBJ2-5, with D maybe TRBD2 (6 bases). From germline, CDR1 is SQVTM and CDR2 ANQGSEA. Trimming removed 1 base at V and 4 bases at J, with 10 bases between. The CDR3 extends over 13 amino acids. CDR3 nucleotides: TGCAGCGTTGAAGTGTCCGGGGGAGAGACCCAGTACTTC. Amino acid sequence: CSVEVSGGETQYF.

CDR3 in amino acids: CASSRQGAGDTQYF. As DNA, the CDR3 is TGTGCCAGCAGCCGACAGGGGGCCGGAGATACGCAGTATTTT. V gene TRBV6-5 combines with J gene TRBJ2-3; 10 positions agree with TRBD1. CDR3 length: 14 amino acids. The trim removed 6 bases at V and 5 bases at J, leaving 5 bases unmatched. Germline lookup yields CDR1 MNHEY and CDR2 SVGAGI.

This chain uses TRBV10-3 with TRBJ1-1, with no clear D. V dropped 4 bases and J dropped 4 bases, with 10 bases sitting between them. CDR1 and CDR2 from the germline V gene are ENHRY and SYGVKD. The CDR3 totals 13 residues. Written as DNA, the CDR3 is TGTGCCATCAGTGGGCCGTCGGGCACTGAAGCTTTCTTT. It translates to CAISGPSGTEAFF.

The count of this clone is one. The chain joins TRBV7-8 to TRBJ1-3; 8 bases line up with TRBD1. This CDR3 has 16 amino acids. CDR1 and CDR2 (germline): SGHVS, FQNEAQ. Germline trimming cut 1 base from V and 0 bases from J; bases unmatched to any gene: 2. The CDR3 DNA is TGTGCCAGCAGCTTAGGGGACAGGATCTCTGGAAACACCATATATTTT. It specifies CASSLGDRISGNTIYF.

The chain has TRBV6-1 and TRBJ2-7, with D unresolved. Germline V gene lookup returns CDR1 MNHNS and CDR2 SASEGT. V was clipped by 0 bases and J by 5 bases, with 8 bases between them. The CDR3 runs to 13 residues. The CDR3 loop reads CASSEAWPHEQYF. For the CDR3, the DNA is TGTGCCAGCAGTGAAGCCTGGCCCCACGAGCAGTACTTC.

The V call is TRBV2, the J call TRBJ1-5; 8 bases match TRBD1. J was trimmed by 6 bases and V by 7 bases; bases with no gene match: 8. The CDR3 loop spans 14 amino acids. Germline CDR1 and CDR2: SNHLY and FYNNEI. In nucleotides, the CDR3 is TGTGCCAGCAATAGACAGGGGTTGGGTCAGCCCCAGCATTTT. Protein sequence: CASNRQGLGQPQHF.

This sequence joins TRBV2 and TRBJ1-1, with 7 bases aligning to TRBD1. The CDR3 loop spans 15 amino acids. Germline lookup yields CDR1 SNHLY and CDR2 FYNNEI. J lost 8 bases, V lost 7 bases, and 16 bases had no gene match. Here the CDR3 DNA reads TGTGCCAGCACAGTAAGGGGGCTGGTTCAGACGGAAGCTTTCTTT. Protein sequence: CASTVRGLVQTEAFF.

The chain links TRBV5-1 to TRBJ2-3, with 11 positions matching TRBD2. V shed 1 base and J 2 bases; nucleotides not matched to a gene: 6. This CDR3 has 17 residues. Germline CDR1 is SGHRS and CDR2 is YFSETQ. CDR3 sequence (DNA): TGCGCCAGCAGCTTGTCGCTAGCGGGGGGTCTCACAGATACGCAGTATTTT. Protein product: CASSLSLAGGLTDTQYF.

The CDR3 nucleotides are TGTGCCAGCAGCGCAGGCGACCCAAATCAGCCCCAGCATTTT. Amino acids: CASSAGDPNQPQHF. The chain links TRBV7-8 to TRBJ1-5; D unresolved. Trimming cost V 5 bases and J 4 bases, with 12 bases left between them. Germline CDR1 and CDR2: SGHVS and FQNEAQ. The CDR3 covers 14 residues. Full variable domain (outside the CDR3, taken from reference TRBV7-8 and TRBJ1-5): GAGVSQSPRYKVAKRGQDVALRCDPISGHVSLFWYQQALGQGPEFLTYFQNEAQLDKSGLPSDRFFAERPEGSVSTLKIQRTQQEDSAVYLCASSAGDPNQPQHFGDGTRLSIL.

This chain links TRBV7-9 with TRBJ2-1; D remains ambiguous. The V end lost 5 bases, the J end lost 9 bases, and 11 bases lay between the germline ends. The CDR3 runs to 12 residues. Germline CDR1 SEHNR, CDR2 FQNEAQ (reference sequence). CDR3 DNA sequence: TGTGCCAGCAGCCCCCCGGTTAGTGAGCAGTTCTTC. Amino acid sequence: CASSPPVSEQFF.

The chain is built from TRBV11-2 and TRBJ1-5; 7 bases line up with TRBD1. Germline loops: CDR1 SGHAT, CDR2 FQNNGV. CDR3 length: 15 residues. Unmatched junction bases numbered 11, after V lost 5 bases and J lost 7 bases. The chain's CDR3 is CASSEGRGPGQPQHF. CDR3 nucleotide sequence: TGTGCCAGCAGCGAGGGTAGGGGGCCCGGGCAGCCCCAGCATTTT.

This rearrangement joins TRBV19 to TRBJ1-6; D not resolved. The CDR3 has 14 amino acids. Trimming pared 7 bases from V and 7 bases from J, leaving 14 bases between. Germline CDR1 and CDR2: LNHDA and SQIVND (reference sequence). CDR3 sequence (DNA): TGTGCCAGTAAGCGCCCTCGGGAGAATTCACCCCTCCACTTT. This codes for CASKRPRENSPLHF.

CDR3 amino acids: CASSSQSPGQETQYF. The CDR3 bases are TGTGCCAGCAGTTCCCAATCACCGGGACAAGAGACCCAGTACTTC. V and J are TRBV27 and TRBJ2-5; maybe TRBD2 (5 bases). The CDR3 runs to 15 residues. Germline lookup yields CDR1 MNHEY and CDR2 SMNVEV (reference sequence). V lost 4 bases to trimming and J lost 2 bases, with 14 bases between them.

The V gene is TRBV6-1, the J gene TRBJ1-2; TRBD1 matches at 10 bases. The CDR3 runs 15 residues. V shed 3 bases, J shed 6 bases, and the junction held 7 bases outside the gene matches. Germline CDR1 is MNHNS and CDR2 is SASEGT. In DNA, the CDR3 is TGTGCCAGCAGTGAGCCGGGACAGGGGACCAATGGCTACACCTTC. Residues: CASSEPGQGTNGYTF.

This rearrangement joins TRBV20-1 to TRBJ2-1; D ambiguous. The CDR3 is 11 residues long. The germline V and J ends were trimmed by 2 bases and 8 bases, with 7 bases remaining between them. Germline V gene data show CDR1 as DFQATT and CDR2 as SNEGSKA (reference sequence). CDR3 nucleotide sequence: TGCAGTGCTAGATTAGTGGATGAGCAGTTCTTC. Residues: CSARLVDEQFF.

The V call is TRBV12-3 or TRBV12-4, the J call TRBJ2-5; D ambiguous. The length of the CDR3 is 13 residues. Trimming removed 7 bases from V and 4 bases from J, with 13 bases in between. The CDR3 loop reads CASTVFPLETQYF. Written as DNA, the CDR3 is TGTGCCAGCACCGTTTTTCCCTTAGAGACCCAGTACTTC.